These 14 T cell receptor beta chains came from one sample sequenced in a study of cytomegalovirus exposure and HLA in healthy donors. With 60 Vbeta and 13 Jbeta primers, the PCR was carried out. Libraries were prepared by immunoSEQ multiplex PCR; TCRdb keeps only in-frame clonotypes and omits some of them. The profile shows some 180,000 clones, about 80% of them singletons. Specimen: PBMCs. All receptors come from a woman in her twenties or thirties in good health and CMV-seropositive.

V usage is TRBV7-6 and J usage is TRBJ1-2; D gene ambiguous. Looked up from germline, CDR1 is SGHVS and CDR2 is FNYEAQ. The CDR3 loop spans 15 amino acids. V lost 4 bases to trimming and J lost 4 bases, with 16 bases between them. DNA for the CDR3: TGTGCCAGCAGCTCAACCCTGGGCTGGTCCTATGGCTACACCTTC. Encoded protein: CASSSTLGWSYGYTF.

The chain joins TRBV9 to TRBJ1-2; 11 positions agree with TRBD1. Germline values: CDR1 SGDLS, CDR2 YYNGEE. The V and J ends lost 0 bases and 1 base, in that order; junction bases with no gene match: 2. This CDR3 contains 16 residues. The DNA of the CDR3 is TGTGCCAGCAGCGTAGGCGGGACAGGGGGTAACTATGGCTACACCTTC. It yields the protein CASSVGGTGGNYGYTF.

This clone turned up a few times. V and J are TRBV15 and TRBJ1-5; TRBD1 aligns across 7 bases. The CDR3 runs to 15 residues. CDR1 and CDR2 (germline): LNHNV, YYDKDF (reference sequence). V shed 5 bases, J shed 3 bases, and the junction held 7 bases outside the gene matches. The CDR3 DNA sequence: TGTGCCACCAGCGTAACAGGGGCATCCAATCAGCCCCAGCATTTT. This codes for CATSVTGASNQPQHF.

The chain is built from TRBV5-6 and TRBJ2-1; 8 bases match TRBD2. Unmatched junction bases numbered 7, after V lost 6 bases and J lost 8 bases. CDR1 SGHDT and CDR2 YYEEEE come from the germline V gene. CDR3 size: 13 residues. The CDR3 loop is CASTTGGWYEQFF. CDR3 DNA: TGTGCCAGCACTACGGGAGGGTGGTATGAGCAGTTCTTC.

The table lists this clone with a count of one. V gene TRBV2 combines with J gene TRBJ2-2; D may be TRBD1 (6 bases). The germline CDR1 and CDR2 sequences are SNHLY and FYNNEI. The CDR3 contains 14 residues. Trimming stripped 7 bases from V and 4 bases from J, with 13 bases between. As DNA, the CDR3 is TGTGCCAGCACAAGGGACACCGGCACCGGGGAGCTGTTTTTT. Translated, it gives CASTRDTGTGELFF.

The V call is TRBV7-6, the J call TRBJ2-1; TRBD2 might be the D (7 bases). Germline CDR1 reads SGHVS; CDR2 reads FNYEAQ. V gave up 5 bases and J gave up 0 bases, with 17 bases separating them. The CDR3 spans 17 residues. The CDR3 nucleotides are TGTGCCAGCAGCCCCGGGGGGCGGGGGCGCTCCTACAATGAGCAGTTCTTC. It encodes CASSPGGRGRSYNEQFF.

This rearrangement joins TRBV5-1 to TRBJ2-3; 15 nucleotides line up with TRBD2. Looked up from germline, CDR1 is SGHRS and CDR2 is YFSETQ. V was clipped by 3 bases and J by 6 bases; unmatched bases: 2. The CDR3 is made up of 15 amino acids. As DNA, the CDR3 is TGCGCCAGCAGCTGGACTAGCGGGGGGGCGGATACGCAGTATTTT. This translates into CASSWTSGGADTQYF.

The chain carries TRBV4-3 and TRBJ1-1; no clear D. Per the germline V gene, CDR1 is LGHNA and CDR2 is YSLEER. The CDR3 has 15 residues. V lost 0 bases and J lost 3, with 11 bases in between. Written as DNA, the CDR3 is TGCGCCAGCAGCCAAGATATTCCTCCGGACACTGAAGCTTTCTTT. It yields the protein CASSQDIPPDTEAFF.

This clone has more than one count but fewer than ten. The CDR3 loop reads CASSSGTSGIRSEQYF. CDR3 DNA: TGTGCCAGCAGCTCTGGGACTAGCGGGATAAGGAGCGAGCAGTACTTC. The rearrangement joins TRBV7-2 to TRBJ2-7; 13 bases are shared with TRBD2. The junction had 9 bases not matched to a gene; V was cut back by 4 bases and J by 6 bases. This CDR3 region has 16 residues. From germline, CDR1 is SGHTA and CDR2 FQGNSA.

With regard to this clone: The sample contains more than one DNA sequence encoding this CDR3. Written as DNA, the CDR3 is TGTGCCAGCAGCTTCCGACTAAGCACAGATACGCAGTATTTT. The encoded protein is CASSFRLSTDTQYF. The chain uses TRBV11-3 and TRBJ2-3; the D gene is possibly TRBD2 (5 bases). Per germline, CDR1 SGHNT and CDR2 YENEEA. The germline V and J ends were trimmed by 3 bases and 0 bases, with 7 bases remaining between them. The CDR3 extends over 14 amino acids.

V and J are TRBV4-1 and TRBJ2-3; D possibly corresponds to TRBD2 (5 bases). The V and J ends lost 1 base and 2 bases respectively, with 10 bases between them. CDR3 length: 15 amino acids. The germline CDR1 and CDR2 sequences are MGHRA and YSYEKL. The CDR3 nucleotides are TGCGCCAGCAGCCAAGGTGGACTTTCCACAGATACGCAGTATTTT. Translation gives CASSQGGLSTDTQYF.

Here the CDR3 DNA reads TGTGCCAGCAGTTGGAGCGGGATGGTACGCGAGCAGTACTTC. Its protein is CASSWSGMVREQYF. The chain carries TRBV27 and TRBJ2-7, with 7 bases fitting TRBD2. This CDR3 region has 14 residues. V lost 4 bases and J lost 6; bases outside the gene matches: 9. Germline V CDR1 and CDR2: MNHEY, SMNVEV (reference sequence).

The rearrangement joins TRBV9 to TRBJ2-2; D perhaps matches TRBD2 (6 bases). Germline V CDR1 and CDR2: SGDLS, YYNGEE. CDR3 length equals 15 residues. The V end was cut by 1 base, the J end by 0 bases, with 7 bases between. The CDR3 bases are TGTGCCAGCAGCGTAACGGGGGCGAACACCGGGGAGCTGTTTTTT. As protein: CASSVTGANTGELFF.

The chain links TRBV12-5 to TRBJ1-1; D possibly corresponds to TRBD1 (6 bases). Germline V CDR1 and CDR2: LGHNT, FRNRAP. The CDR3 extends over 13 amino acids. V lost 1 base, J lost 5 bases, and 8 bases lay in between. CDR3: CASGLGQGTEAFF. The DNA of the CDR3 is TGTGCTAGTGGTTTGGGGCAGGGGACTGAAGCTTTCTTT.